This TCR beta chain was captured in a study of blood T cells in healthy people across ages. This clonotype showed up just a few times. A second PCR of about 6 to 12 cycles used a sample-barcoded 5' primer and a J-beta primer mix. TCRdb re-derived calls from the 5' RACE reads in MiXCR, one entry per CDR3 protein. This table has around 820,000 distinct CDR3 sequences, 25% appearing once. CDR3 length: 14 amino acids. Germline CDR1 and CDR2: LGHNA and YSLEER. These data were likewise used in another study, on T cells of mothers and their children. This second study says: Reads recorded for TCR beta CDR3 numbered over 8 million per mother and roughly 2.7 million per child. The effect of thymic selection on TCR recombination output is similar between related and unrelated pairs.

The sample consisted of blood. The V call is TRBV4-3, the J call TRBJ2-5; D may be TRBD1 (5 bases). The last part of the DNA fits TRBJ2-7 better; the J call may be wrong. This receptor was obtained from a boy younger than 18 in good health. In DNA form, the CDR3 reads TGCGCCAGCAGCCAAGAATGGCAGGGTTACGAGCAGTACTTC. Translation: CASSQEWQGYEQYF.